This T cell receptor (beta chain) originates from a study of T cells in Graves' hyperthyroidism and ophthalmopathy. Study-wide results and caveats: Most thyroid-expanded clonotypes above 0.001 were also found in blood. It was a median around seven months before onset that the model predicted ophthalmopathy.

Clinical symptoms, serum thyroxine and TRAb, thyroid ultrasound and orbital computed tomography together formed the diagnostic basis. RNA transcripts were the template for amplifying TCR beta CDR3 regions. HTBI primers were employed in a first-round RT-PCR of the TCR CDR3. MiXCR, applied by TCRdb to the multiplex PCR reads, yields one record per CDR3 protein. The data hold around 500,000 distinct CDR3 sequences, with roughly 16% observed a single time. The table lists this clonotype with many counts. Its antigen is undetermined. The CDR3 spans 15 residues. V was cut by 0 bases and J by 7 bases, with 16 bases left in between. CDR1 is SGHTA and CDR2 is FQGTGA in the germline V gene.

This clonotype was obtained from a woman in her 30s with Graves' ophthalmopathy. Sequencing was done on a sample of blood. This chain connects TRBV7-3 to TRBJ2-7; D ambiguous. The DNA of the CDR3 is TGTGCCAGCAGCTTAACGGCATCGGGCTCCAGGGAGCAGTACTTC. Amino acids: CASSLTASGSREQYF.